The 5 T cell receptor beta chains given below trace back to one sample, sequenced in a study of blood T cell repertoires in COVID-19. The method was immunoSEQ multiplex PCR; TCRdb's version includes in-frame clones alone and lacks a portion of them. The data show about 140,000 clones, over 70% seen once. The sample comprised peripheral blood. The receptors here all came from a man aged 45-65 years with active COVID-19.

This chain joins TRBV30 and TRBJ1-6, with TRBD1 as a possible D gene (6 bases). The CDR3 is made up of 15 amino acids. Trimming removed 6 bases at V and 5 bases at J, with 17 bases between. Looked up from germline, CDR1 is GTSNPN and CDR2 is SVGIG (reference sequence). CDR3 region: CACTPLGTHNSPLHF. In DNA, the CDR3 is TGTGCCTGTACCCCCCTCGGGACACATAATTCACCCCTCCACTTT. Together with reference TRBV30 and TRBJ1-6, the CDR3 gives the full variable domain: SQTIHQWPATLVQPVGSPLSLECTVEGTSNPNLYWYRQAAGRGLQLLFYSVGIGQISSEVPQNLSASRPQDRQFILSSKKLLLSDSGFYLCACTPLGTHNSPLHFGNGTRLTVT.

This clone was found a few times. The rearrangement joins TRBV5-1 to TRBJ2-7; 7 bases line up with TRBD1. CDR3 size: 14 residues. J gave up 2 bases and V 4 bases, and 6 bases lay outside the gene matches. Germline V gene data show CDR1 as SGHRS and CDR2 as YFSETQ. The CDR3 sequence: CASSTGQVPYEQYF. CDR3 nucleotides: TGCGCCAGCAGCACTGGACAGGTCCCCTACGAGCAGTACTTC.

This clone was seen once. J is TRBJ1-1 and V is TRBV7-9, with unresolved D. V shed 5 bases and J shed 5 bases, with 15 bases lying between them. Germline assignment: CDR1 SEHNR and CDR2 FQNEAQ (reference sequence). The CDR3 is 14 amino acids. CDR3 DNA: TGTGCCAGCAGCGTCATTGGGCTTGGGACTGAAGCTTTCTTT. It translates to CASSVIGLGTEAFF.

The genes are TRBV27 and TRBJ2-7; maybe TRBD2 (5 bases). The CDR3 has 14 amino acids. Germline V lookup: CDR1 MNHEY, CDR2 SMNVEV (reference sequence). Trimming shortened V by 1 base and J by 0 bases, and 7 bases separated the two germline ends. CDR3 region: CASSLFRGSYEQYF. CDR3 DNA: TGTGCCAGCAGTTTATTCCGGGGCTCCTACGAGCAGTACTTC.

The chain is built from TRBV6-5 and TRBJ1-4; D possibly corresponds to TRBD1 (5 bases). Germline V gene sequence: CDR1 MNHEY, CDR2 SVGAGI. The length of the CDR3 is 12 residues. With 8 bases removed from V and 5 bases from J, the gap between germline ends came to 9 bases. Here the CDR3 DNA reads TGTGCCAGCGGGGCCAAAAATGAAAAACTGTTTTTT. Its protein product is CASGAKNEKLFF.